This T cell receptor (beta chain) was captured by sequencing in a study of cytomegalovirus exposure and HLA in healthy donors. Study results and limitations: TCR beta chains associated with HLA were, in a later analysis, more clonally expanded than equally common others. Researchers reportedly found TCR beta sequences accurately predicted most subjects' HLA-A and HLA-B alleles.

The PCR made use of 60 Vbeta and 13 Jbeta primers. Using immunoSEQ multiplex PCR, the repertoire was profiled, and TCRdb retains in-frame clones only, with some absent. Of 50,000 or so clones in the sample, 77% were seen once. A note on this clone: What it binds is unknown.

The sequenced sample was PBMCs. The origin of this receptor is a female donor in good health and CMV-seronegative.

The CDR3 loop reads CASSDGTGGRLDTDTQYF. The CDR3 region has the DNA TGTGCCAGCAGTGATGGAACAGGGGGCAGATTGGATACAGATACGCAGTATTTT. V gene TRBV25-1 combines with J gene TRBJ2-3, with 9 bases that match TRBD1. V lost 3 bases and J lost 3; bases outside the gene matches: 13. This CDR3 contains 18 residues. Germline V lookup: CDR1 MGHDK, CDR2 SYGVNS.